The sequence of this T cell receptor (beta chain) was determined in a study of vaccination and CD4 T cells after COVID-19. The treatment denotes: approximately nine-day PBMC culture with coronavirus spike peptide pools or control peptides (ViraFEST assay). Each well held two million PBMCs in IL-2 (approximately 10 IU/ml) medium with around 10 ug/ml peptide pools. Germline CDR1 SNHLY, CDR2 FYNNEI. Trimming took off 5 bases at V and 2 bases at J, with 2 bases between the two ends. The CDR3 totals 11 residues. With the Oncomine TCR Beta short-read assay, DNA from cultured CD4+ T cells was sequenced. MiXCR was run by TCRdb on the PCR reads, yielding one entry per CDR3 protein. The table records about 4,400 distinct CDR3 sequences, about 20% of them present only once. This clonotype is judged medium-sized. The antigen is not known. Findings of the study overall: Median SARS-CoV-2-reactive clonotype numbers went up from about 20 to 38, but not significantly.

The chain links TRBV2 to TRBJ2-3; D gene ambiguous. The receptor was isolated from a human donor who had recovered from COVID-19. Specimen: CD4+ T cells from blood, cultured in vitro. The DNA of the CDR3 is TGTGCCAGCAGTACCACAGATACGCAGTATTTT. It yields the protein CASSTTDTQYF.